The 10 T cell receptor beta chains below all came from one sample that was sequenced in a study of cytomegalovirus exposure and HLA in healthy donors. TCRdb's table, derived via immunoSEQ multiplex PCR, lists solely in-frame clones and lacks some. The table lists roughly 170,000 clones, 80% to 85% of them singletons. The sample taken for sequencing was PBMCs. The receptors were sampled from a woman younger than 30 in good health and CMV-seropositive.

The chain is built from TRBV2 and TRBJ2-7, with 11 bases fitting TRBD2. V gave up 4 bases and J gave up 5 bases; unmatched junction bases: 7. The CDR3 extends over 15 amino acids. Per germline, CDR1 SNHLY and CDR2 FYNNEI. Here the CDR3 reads CASSVSGGAGNEQYF. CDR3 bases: TGTGCCAGCAGTGTTAGCGGGGGGGCCGGTAACGAGCAGTACTTC.

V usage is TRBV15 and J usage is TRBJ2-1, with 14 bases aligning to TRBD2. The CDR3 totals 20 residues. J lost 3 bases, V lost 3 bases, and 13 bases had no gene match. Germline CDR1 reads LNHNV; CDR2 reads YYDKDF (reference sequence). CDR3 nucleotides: TGTGCCACCAGCAGGACCCTCGGACTAGCGGGGGGCTCACACTACAATGAGCAGTTCTTC. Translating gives CATSRTLGLAGGSHYNEQFF.

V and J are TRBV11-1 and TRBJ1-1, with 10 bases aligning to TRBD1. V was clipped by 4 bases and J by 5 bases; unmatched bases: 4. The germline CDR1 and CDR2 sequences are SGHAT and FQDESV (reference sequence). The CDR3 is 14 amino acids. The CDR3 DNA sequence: TGTGCCAGCAGCTCCCCGGACAGGGGGACTGAAGCTTTCTTT. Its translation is CASSSPDRGTEAFF.

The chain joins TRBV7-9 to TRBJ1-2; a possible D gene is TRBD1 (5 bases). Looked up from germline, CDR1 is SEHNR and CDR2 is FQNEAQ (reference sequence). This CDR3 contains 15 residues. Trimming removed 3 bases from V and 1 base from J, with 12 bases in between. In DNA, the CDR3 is TGTGCCAGCAGCTTCGGGACTTCAGTTAACTATGGCTACACCTTC. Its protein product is CASSFGTSVNYGYTF.

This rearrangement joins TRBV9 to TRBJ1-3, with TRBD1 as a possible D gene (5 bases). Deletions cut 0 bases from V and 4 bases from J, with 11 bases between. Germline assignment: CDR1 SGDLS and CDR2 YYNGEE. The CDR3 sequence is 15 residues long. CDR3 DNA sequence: TGTGCCAGCAGCGTAGGTGGGGCTCTCGGAAACACCATATATTTT. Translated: CASSVGGALGNTIYF. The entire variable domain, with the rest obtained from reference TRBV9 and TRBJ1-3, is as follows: DSGVTQTPKHLITATGQRVTLRCSPRSGDLSVYWYQQSLDQGLQFLIQYYNGEERAKGNILERFSAQQFPDLHSELNLSSLELGDSALYFCASSVGGALGNTIYFGEGSWLTVV.

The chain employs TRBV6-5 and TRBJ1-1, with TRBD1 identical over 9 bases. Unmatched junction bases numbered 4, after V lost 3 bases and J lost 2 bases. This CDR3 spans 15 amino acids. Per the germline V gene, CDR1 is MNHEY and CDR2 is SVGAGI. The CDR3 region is CASSYGQGYNTEAFF. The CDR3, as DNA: TGTGCCAGCAGTTATGGACAGGGGTACAACACTGAAGCTTTCTTT.

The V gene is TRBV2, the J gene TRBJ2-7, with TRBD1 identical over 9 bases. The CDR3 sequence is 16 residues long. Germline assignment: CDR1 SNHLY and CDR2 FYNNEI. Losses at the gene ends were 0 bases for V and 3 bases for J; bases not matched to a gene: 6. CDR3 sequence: CASSEAPGTGNYEQYF. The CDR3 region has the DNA TGTGCCAGCAGTGAAGCGCCCGGGACAGGGAACTACGAGCAGTACTTC.

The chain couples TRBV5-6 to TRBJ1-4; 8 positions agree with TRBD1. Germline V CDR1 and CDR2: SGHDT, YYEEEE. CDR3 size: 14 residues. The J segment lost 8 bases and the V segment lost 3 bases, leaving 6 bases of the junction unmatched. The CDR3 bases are TGTGCCAGCAGCTACGACAGGGGTTTCGAAAAACTGTTTTTT. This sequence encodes CASSYDRGFEKLFF. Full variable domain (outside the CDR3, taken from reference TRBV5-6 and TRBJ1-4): DAGVTQSPTHLIKTRGQQVTLRCSPKSGHDTVSWYQQALGQGPQFIFQYYEEEERQRGNFPDRFSGHQFPNYSSELNVNALLLGDSALYLCASSYDRGFEKLFFGSGTQLSVL.

This CDR3 reads CASSWGTAGYEQYF. CDR3 bases: TGTGCCAGCAGTTGGGGGACAGCAGGGTACGAGCAGTACTTC. The chain links TRBV6-1 to TRBJ2-7, with 7 bases lining up with TRBD1. Germline V gene data show CDR1 as MNHNS and CDR2 as SASEGT. This CDR3 comprises 14 residues. The V and J ends lost 5 bases and 4 bases, in that order; junction bases with no gene match: 8.

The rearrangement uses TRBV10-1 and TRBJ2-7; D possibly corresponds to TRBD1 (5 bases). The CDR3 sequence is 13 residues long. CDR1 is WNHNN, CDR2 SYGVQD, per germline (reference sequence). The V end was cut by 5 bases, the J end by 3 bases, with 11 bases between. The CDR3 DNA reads TGCGCCAGCAGTTACCAGGGTTACTACGAGCAGTACTTC. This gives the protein CASSYQGYYEQYF.